One T cell receptor beta chain is described in this entry. This sample is part of a study of blood T cell repertoires in COVID-19. Study at large: Material from acute and convalescent COVID-19 was sourced from the United States, Italy and Spain. T cells, B-cell-depleted T cells, or PBMCs provided the cDNA or gDNA that served as material.

Authors' methods: Estimation of nucleated cell counts relied on the amplification of reference gene primers. Repertoires were generated with immunoSEQ multiplex PCR, while TCRdb's copy carries only in-frame clones and drops some. That table is the source of V, J and clone size, and D and trimming were worked out from the DNA. The data show approximately 230,000 clones, around nine tenths seen once. Between the trimmed V and J ends, which lost 5 bases and 8 bases, there was a span of 13 bases. Germline lookup yields CDR1 SGHVS and CDR2 FQNEAQ. This CDR3 spans 13 amino acids. The rearrangement links TRBV7-8 to TRBJ2-1, with D unresolved. The clonotype originates from a man aged 18 to 29 with active or convalescent COVID-19. Sequenced material: peripheral blood. This chain's CDR3 is CASSPYPSDEQFF. The DNA for the CDR3 is TGTGCCAGCAGCCCCTACCCCTCCGATGAGCAGTTCTTC.